The rows below give T cell receptor beta chains drawn from one sample of a study of cytomegalovirus exposure and HLA in healthy donors. Sequenced by immunoSEQ multiplex PCR; TCRdb stores in-frame clones only, minus some. Seen here are approximately 190,000 clones, roughly 87% observed once, and the top ten hold around 1%. The sample taken for sequencing was PBMCs. Every receptor here comes from a boy younger than 10 in good health and CMV-seronegative. Both conserved end residues are part of each CDR3. D genes are given only for firm matches. Clone size is given for some rows only: seen once, a few or many times, or a class if the clone is expanded.

clone_size j_call d_call v_call cdr3_aa cdr3_nt
- TRBJ1-5 TRBD1 TRBV19 CASSPGQDNQPQHF TGTGCCAGTAGTCCGGGACAGGACAATCAGCCCCAGCATTTT
- TRBJ2-3 - TRBV5-4 CASSFLIGQLHTDTQYF TGTGCCAGCAGCTTTCTTATTGGGCAGCTTCACACAGATACGCAGTATTTT
- TRBJ2-7 - TRBV6-5 CASSYSNSYEQYF TGTGCCAGCAGTTACTCGAACAGCTACGAGCAGTACTTC
- TRBJ2-2 TRBD1 TRBV5-4 CASSLAGQGASTGELFF TGTGCCAGCAGCTTGGCAGGACAGGGGGCGAGTACCGGGGAGCTGTTTTTT
- TRBJ2-2 - TRBV7-3 CASSDFTRGELFF TGTGCCAGCAGCGATTTTACTCGGGGGGAGCTGTTTTTT
- TRBJ2-7 - TRBV4-1 CASSQEQEANAEQYF TGCGCCAGCAGCCAAGAGCAGGAGGCAAACGCCGAGCAGTACTTC
few TRBJ1-5 - TRBV21-1 CATHFRSNQPQHF TGTGCCACCCACTTTCGTAGCAATCAGCCCCAGCATTTT
- TRBJ2-1 - TRBV15 CATSRDPGTDNEQFF TGTGCCACCAGCAGAGATCCCGGGACTGACAATGAGCAGTTCTTC
- TRBJ2-1 TRBD1 TRBV7-9 CASSPRQGENEQFF TGTGCCAGCAGCCCCCGACAGGGTGAAAATGAGCAGTTCTTC
- TRBJ2-7 - TRBV5-6 CASSWRTGGSYEQYF TGTGCCAGCAGCTGGAGGACTGGCGGGTCCTACGAGCAGTACTTC
- TRBJ2-2 TRBD2 TRBV7-9 CASSLFRLAHTGELFF TGTGCCAGCAGCTTATTTAGACTAGCCCACACCGGGGAGCTGTTTTTT
- TRBJ2-3 TRBD2 TRBV27 CASSGLAGVTDTQYF TGTGCCAGCAGCGGACTAGCGGGAGTCACAGATACGCAGTATTTT
- TRBJ2-1 TRBD2 TRBV18 CASSPPEREDVDEQFF TGTGCCAGCTCACCACCGGAGCGGGAAGACGTGGATGAGCAGTTCTTC
- TRBJ1-3 TRBD1 TRBV7-2 CASSWGDRGRSVGNTIYF TGTGCCAGCAGCTGGGGGGACAGGGGGCGCTCGGTTGGAAACACCATATATTTT
- TRBJ1-4 - TRBV28 CASTYAGKLFF TGTGCCAGCACGTATGCGGGAAAACTGTTTTTT
- TRBJ2-3 - TRBV6-1 CASSEGARGDTQYF TGTGCCAGCAGTGAAGGTGCCCGGGGAGATACGCAGTATTTT
- TRBJ2-2 TRBD2 TRBV2 CASSRRTSGRALTGELFF TGTGCCAGCAGTCGTAGGACTAGCGGGAGGGCCTTGACCGGGGAGCTGTTTTTT
once TRBJ2-7 TRBD1 TRBV11-2 CASTSLDRPLPSEQYF TGTGCCAGTACATCCCTGGACAGGCCCCTTCCATCCGAGCAGTACTTC
- TRBJ2-7 - TRBV2 CARTERRGARYEQYF TGTGCCAGGACCGAGAGGCGGGGAGCTCGGTACGAGCAGTACTTC
few TRBJ2-1 - TRBV5-6 CASSLTRVEQFF TGTGCCAGCAGCTTGACTAGAGTTGAGCAGTTCTTC
few TRBJ2-3 TRBD2 TRBV4-1 CASSRQRGGRDTQYF TGCGCCAGCAGCCGACAGCGGGGGGGCCGGGATACGCAGTATTTT
- TRBJ2-2 TRBD2 TRBV7-7 CASSLGLAGNTGELFF TGTGCCAGCAGCTTGGGCCTAGCGGGTAACACCGGGGAGCTGTTTTTT
few TRBJ2-2 - TRBV19 CASSMGRIGELFF TGTGCCAGTAGTATGGGGAGGATCGGGGAGCTGTTTTTT
- TRBJ1-2 - TRBV6-1 CASSGGQPYGYTF TGTGCCAGCAGTGGAGGACAGCCCTATGGCTACACCTTC
- TRBJ2-4 - TRBV30 CAWMGVNIQYF TGTGCCTGGATGGGAGTAAACATTCAGTACTTC
- TRBJ2-7 TRBD1 TRBV29-1 CSGGTGGYEQYF TGCAGCGGTGGGACAGGGGGATACGAGCAGTACTTC
- TRBJ1-2 - TRBV18 CASSKNSGQTNYGYTF TGTGCCAGCTCAAAGAACTCGGGACAAACTAACTATGGCTACACCTTC
few TRBJ1-1 - TRBV6-1 CASSAGHPGNTEAFF TGTGCCAGCAGTGCAGGGCACCCAGGGAACACTGAAGCTTTCTTT
- TRBJ2-2 TRBD1 TRBV19 CASSPKTGGTGELFF TGTGCCAGTAGTCCGAAGACAGGGGGCACCGGGGAGCTGTTTTTT
- TRBJ1-1 - TRBV5-1 CASSLGGARNTEAFF TGCGCCAGCAGCTTGGGCGGGGCGCGGAACACTGAAGCTTTCTTT
- TRBJ2-1 - TRBV27 CASTGGAGGEQFF TGTGCCAGCACTGGGGGGGCCGGGGGTGAGCAGTTCTTC